The 32 T cell receptor beta chains presented below share a single source sample, sequenced in a study of cytomegalovirus exposure and HLA in healthy donors. Generated by immunoSEQ multiplex PCR, the TCRdb table keeps only in-frame clones and is missing some. The data contain roughly 100,000 clones, about 95% of them singletons. Sequenced material: PBMCs. These receptors all come from a woman between 18 and 30 years old in good health and CMV-seronegative.

This chain connects TRBV20-1 to TRBJ2-5, with TRBD2 identical over 7 bases. J was trimmed by 4 bases and V by 7 bases; bases with no gene match: 3. This CDR3 has 11 amino acids. CDR1 DFQATT and CDR2 SNEGSKA come from the germline V gene (reference sequence). The CDR3 spells CSGTSSETQYF. CDR3 nucleotides: TGCAGTGGGACTAGTTCAGAGACCCAGTACTTC.

The CDR3 spells CASSSTGGAGGYTF. As DNA, the CDR3 is TGTGCCAGCAGCTCGACAGGGGGCGCGGGGGGCTACACCTTC. This chain joins TRBV7-9 and TRBJ1-2; TRBD1 matches at 10 bases. Germline loops: CDR1 SEHNR, CDR2 FQNEAQ (reference sequence). The V segment lost 4 bases and the J segment 8 bases; nucleotides outside the gene matches: 7. The CDR3 consists of 14 residues.

This clone appeared once. The V call is TRBV19, the J call TRBJ2-5, with 7 bases matching TRBD2. In germline, CDR1 is LNHDA, CDR2 SQIVND (reference sequence). CDR3 length: 15 residues. Unmatched junction bases numbered 8, after V lost 5 bases and J lost 2 bases. The CDR3 reads CASSVGLVFQETQYF. Here the CDR3 DNA reads TGTGCCAGTAGTGTCGGACTAGTCTTTCAAGAGACCCAGTACTTC.

This sequence joins TRBV18 and TRBJ1-1; 8 positions agree with TRBD1. V gave up 3 bases and J gave up 4 bases; unmatched junction bases: 13. In germline, CDR1 is KGHSH, CDR2 LQKENI. The CDR3 length is 17 residues. The CDR3 DNA is TGTGCCAGCTCACCTGGACAGGGTCGCCCCGGGGGCACTGAAGCTTTCTTT. It codes for CASSPGQGRPGGTEAFF. The complete variable domain, with remaining parts taken from reference TRBV18 and TRBJ1-1, reads NAGVMQNPRHLVRRRGQEARLRCSPMKGHSHVYWYRQLPEEGLKFMVYLQKENIIDESGMPKERFSAEFPKEGPSILRIQQVVRGDSAAYFCASSPGQGRPGGTEAFFGQGTRLTVV.

The chain employs TRBV27 and TRBJ2-7, with D possibly matching TRBD1 (6 bases). Germline CDR1 reads MNHEY; CDR2 reads SMNVEV (reference sequence). V was trimmed by 6 bases and J by 6 bases, leaving 12 bases between them. The CDR3 loop spans 12 amino acids. As DNA, the CDR3 is TGTGCCAGCAGACTTGGACAGCGCGAGCAGTACTTC. It translates to CASRLGQREQYF.

The chain uses TRBV10-3 and TRBJ1-2; 7 nucleotides match TRBD1. The CDR3 runs 14 residues. Germline lookup yields CDR1 ENHRY and CDR2 SYGVKD. V trimming: 2 bases; J trimming: 1 base; junction bases outside the gene matches: 1. CDR3 protein: CAISERDSNYGYTF. Written as DNA, the CDR3 is TGTGCCATCAGTGAGCGGGACAGTAACTATGGCTACACCTTC.

The chain uses TRBV27 and TRBJ2-7; D ambiguous. V lost 4 bases, J lost 3 bases, and 13 bases lay in between. From germline, CDR1 is MNHEY and CDR2 SMNVEV (reference sequence). The CDR3 has 14 residues. CDR3 DNA: TGTGCCAGCAGTTCCTTACCGGTGAACTACGAGCAGTACTTC. This gives the protein CASSSLPVNYEQYF.

The chain couples TRBV5-1 to TRBJ2-5, with 8 bases aligning to TRBD1. The trim removed 4 bases at V and 4 bases at J, leaving 12 bases unmatched. CDR3 size: 16 residues. Germline CDR1 reads SGHRS; CDR2 reads YFSETQ. The CDR3: CASSGTTGGLGETQYF. For the CDR3, the DNA is TGCGCCAGCAGCGGGACCACAGGGGGTCTTGGAGAGACCCAGTACTTC.

This CDR3 is CATSRGGISTDTQYF. The CDR3 DNA sequence: TGTGCCACCAGCAGAGGAGGGATCAGCACAGATACGCAGTATTTT. The chain employs TRBV15 and TRBJ2-3, with a weak D call TRBD2 (5 bases). Germline assignment: CDR1 LNHNV and CDR2 YYDKDF (reference sequence). This CDR3 spans 15 amino acids. Trimming left V 1 base short and J 0 bases short, with 8 bases between.

This rearrangement joins TRBV7-2 to TRBJ2-2; D is undetermined. The CDR3 covers 13 residues. V lost 3 bases and J lost 5, with 7 bases in between. In germline, CDR1 is SGHTA, CDR2 FQGNSA. This CDR3 reads CASSFSYTGELFF. The CDR3 nucleotides are TGTGCCAGCAGCTTTTCCTATACCGGGGAGCTGTTTTTT. The full variable domain, with the rest looked up from reference TRBV7-2 and TRBJ2-2, is GAGVSQSPSNKVTEKGKDVELRCDPISGHTALYWYRQSLGQGLEFLIYFQGNSAPDKSGLPSDRFSAERTGGSVSTLTIQRTQQEDSAVYLCASSFSYTGELFFGEGSRLTVL.

The V call is TRBV7-9, the J call TRBJ1-1, with 7 bases aligning to TRBD1. This CDR3 is built from 15 residues. The junction had 6 bases not matched to a gene; V was cut back by 2 bases and J by 3 bases. Germline CDR1 SEHNR, CDR2 FQNEAQ (reference sequence). CDR3 sequence (DNA): TGTGCCAGCAGCTTAAGGACAGGTTTGGACACTGAAGCTTTCTTT. Translated: CASSLRTGLDTEAFF.

The V and J genes are TRBV5-1 and TRBJ2-3; 9 bases match TRBD2. From germline, CDR1 is SGHRS and CDR2 YFSETQ. The CDR3 runs 16 residues. V dropped 0 bases and J dropped 6; count of bases not matched to a gene: 8. For the CDR3, the DNA is TGCGCCAGCAGCTTGGTCGGCGGGAGGGCCCAGGATACGCAGTATTTT. Amino acid sequence: CASSLVGGRAQDTQYF.

The V and J genes are TRBV20-1 and TRBJ2-1, with D unresolved. From germline, CDR1 is DFQATT and CDR2 SNEGSKA (reference sequence). The CDR3 length is 11 residues. V lost 5 bases and J lost 7, with 9 bases in between. CDR3 region: CSASSVNEQFF. CDR3 DNA: TGCAGTGCTTCGTCCGTGAATGAGCAGTTCTTC.

V and J are TRBV5-6 and TRBJ1-2; weak D call: TRBD1 (6 bases). CDR3 length: 16 residues. The V and J ends lost 0 bases and 2 bases respectively, with 14 bases between them. Germline-derived CDR1 and CDR2 are SGHDT and YYEEEE. The CDR3 loop is CASSLEGTPLNYGYTF. CDR3 nucleotide sequence: TGTGCCAGCAGCTTGGAGGGGACACCCCTAAACTATGGCTACACCTTC.

The gene calls are TRBV4-3 and TRBJ2-3; D might be TRBD2 (6 bases). Trimming cost V 4 bases and J 1 base, with 18 bases left between them. Germline assignment: CDR1 LGHNA and CDR2 YSLEER. The CDR3 is 17 residues long. Here the CDR3 reads CASSPQPAGGGTDTQYF. CDR3 DNA: TGCGCCAGCAGCCCCCAACCGGCCGGGGGAGGCACAGATACGCAGTATTTT.

A single count supports this clone. The rearrangement links TRBV4-3 to TRBJ2-1, with 15 bases fitting TRBD2. With 1 base clipped from V and 8 bases from J, the junction kept 6 bases outside the gene matches. Germline CDR1 reads LGHNA; CDR2 reads YSLEER. This CDR3 spans 17 amino acids. CDR3 protein: CASSQVGLAGGFHEQFF. The CDR3 DNA reads TGCGCCAGCAGCCAAGTAGGACTAGCGGGGGGGTTTCATGAGCAGTTCTTC.

The rearrangement links TRBV7-9 to TRBJ1-1, with 9 bases identical to TRBD1. The V and J ends lost 4 bases and 5 bases, in that order; junction bases with no gene match: 8. The CDR3 has 15 amino acids. Germline values: CDR1 SEHNR, CDR2 FQNEAQ (reference sequence). CDR3 loop: CASSYTGTGITEAFF. The DNA of the CDR3 is TGTGCCAGCAGCTACACCGGGACAGGGATTACTGAAGCTTTCTTT.

The V call is TRBV4-3, the J call TRBJ1-4; D ambiguous. Looked up from germline, CDR1 is LGHNA and CDR2 is YSLEER. The germline V and J ends were trimmed by 0 bases and 8 bases, with 13 bases remaining between them. The CDR3 covers 15 residues. The CDR3 loop reads CASSQDRGGYEKLFF. The CDR3 region has the DNA TGCGCCAGCAGCCAAGATCGTGGAGGTTACGAAAAACTGTTTTTT.

CDR3 loop: CASSLSRTDGYTF. CDR3 in DNA: TGTGCCAGCAGTTTGTCTAGAACGGATGGCTACACCTTC. The chain couples TRBV27 to TRBJ1-2; unclear D gene. The CDR3 has 13 residues. Germline lookup yields CDR1 MNHEY and CDR2 SMNVEV (reference sequence). Trimming removed 3 bases at V and 6 bases at J, with 11 bases between.

The chain links TRBV14 to TRBJ1-1; 9 bases align to TRBD1. V was clipped by 4 bases and J by 6 bases; unmatched bases: 9. The CDR3 extends over 15 amino acids. Per the germline V gene, CDR1 is SGHDN and CDR2 is FVKESK. CDR3 region: CASSRKRTGEAEAFF. The DNA of the CDR3 is TGTGCCAGCAGCCGTAAACGGACAGGGGAGGCTGAAGCTTTCTTT. Supplemented by reference TRBV14 and TRBJ1-1, the full variable domain reads EAGVTQFPSHSVIEKGQTVTLRCDPISGHDNLYWYRRVMGKEIKFLLHFVKESKQDESGMPNNRFLAERTGGTYSTLKVQPAELEDSGVYFCASSRKRTGEAEAFFGQGTRLTVV.

This clone has just one count. The chain is built from TRBV7-6 and TRBJ2-1; tentatively, D is TRBD2 (5 bases). The CDR3 is 17 residues long. Germline V CDR1 and CDR2: SGHVS, FNYEAQ. V was pared by 1 base and J by 3 bases, with 16 bases between. CDR3 protein: CASSLVSPRDYYNEQFF. In DNA, the CDR3 is TGTGCCAGCAGCTTAGTGTCTCCGAGGGATTACTACAATGAGCAGTTCTTC.

The J gene is TRBJ1-2, the V gene TRBV5-4; D gene uncertain. Germline assignment: CDR1 SGHNT and CDR2 YYREEE (reference sequence). CDR3 length: 17 residues. Trimming shortened V by 3 bases and J by 5 bases, and 23 bases separated the two germline ends. This chain's CDR3 is CASSSFSGSPQRYGYTF. The CDR3 region has the DNA TGTGCCAGCAGCTCGTTCTCCGGGTCCCCTCAGAGGTATGGCTACACCTTC.

The J gene is TRBJ1-4, the V gene TRBV18, with D hard to call. The CDR3 is 14 amino acids. Trimming shortened V by 3 bases and J by 4 bases, and 9 bases separated the two germline ends. Germline CDR1 KGHSH, CDR2 LQKENI. The CDR3 reads CASSPRQLNEKLFF. As DNA, the CDR3 is TGTGCCAGCTCACCGCGGCAGCTTAATGAAAAACTGTTTTTT.

J is TRBJ1-2 and V is TRBV7-9; D perhaps matches TRBD1 (6 bases). Trimming took 5 bases from V and 8 from J, leaving 21 bases between them. There are 15 residues in the CDR3. Germline V CDR1 and CDR2: SEHNR, FQNEAQ (reference sequence). The CDR3 region has the DNA TGTGCCAGCAGCATCCACAGGGAAGGCGCCTTAGGCTACACCTTC. It specifies CASSIHREGALGYTF.

The gene calls are TRBV9 and TRBJ2-1; 11 bases line up with TRBD2. Germline CDR1 and CDR2: SGDLS and YYNGEE. V lost 3 bases and J lost 6; bases outside the gene matches: 8. The CDR3 is made up of 16 amino acids. CDR3 in amino acids: CASSAGGLAGPNEQFF. The CDR3 DNA reads TGTGCCAGCAGCGCGGGAGGACTAGCGGGCCCCAATGAGCAGTTCTTC.

The V and J genes are TRBV10-1 and TRBJ2-3; TRBD2 matches at 15 bases. The CDR3 totals 23 residues. V lost 5 bases and J lost 2; bases outside the gene matches: 23. The germline CDR1 and CDR2 sequences are WNHNN and SYGVQD (reference sequence). The CDR3 here is CASSLPSSYTGTSGGKNTDTQYF. CDR3 bases: TGCGCCAGCAGTCTTCCTTCCTCATATACCGGGACTAGCGGGGGGAAAAACACAGATACGCAGTATTTT.

V usage is TRBV6-6 and J usage is TRBJ1-2, with D possibly matching TRBD1 (5 bases). V dropped 7 bases and J dropped 4 bases, with 13 bases sitting between them. The CDR3 totals 13 residues. CDR1 and CDR2 from the germline V gene are MNHNY and SVGAGI (reference sequence). CDR3 in amino acids: CASTGGYGYGYTF. The CDR3 region has the DNA TGTGCCAGCACCGGGGGTTACGGCTATGGCTACACCTTC.

This rearrangement joins TRBV6-1 to TRBJ2-7, with 13 bases that match TRBD2. Per the germline V gene, CDR1 is MNHNS and CDR2 is SASEGT. J was trimmed by 3 bases and V by 6 bases; bases with no gene match: 5. The CDR3 is 15 residues long. In DNA form, the CDR3 reads TGTGCCAGCAGCCCACTAGCGGGAGGGATCTACGAGCAGTACTTC. Its translation: CASSPLAGGIYEQYF.

This clone was observed a few times. This rearrangement joins TRBV29-1 to TRBJ1-1; D not certain. The V gene's germline CDR1 is SQVTM and CDR2 ANQGSEA. The CDR3 is made up of 13 amino acids. V lost 2 bases, J lost 1 base, and 8 bases lay in between. CDR3 amino acids: CSVEKRQNTEAFF. CDR3 coding DNA: TGCAGCGTTGAAAAACGACAGAACACTGAAGCTTTCTTT.

V and J are TRBV7-6 and TRBJ1-1; possible D gene TRBD1, 5 bases. The germline V gene has CDR1 SGHVS and CDR2 FNYEAQ. The CDR3 loop spans 13 amino acids. Trimming stripped 5 bases from V and 2 bases from J, with 9 bases between. The CDR3 loop reads CASSKTDNTEAFF. The CDR3, as DNA: TGTGCCAGCAGCAAGACAGATAACACTGAAGCTTTCTTT.

The V call is TRBV6-5, the J call TRBJ1-2; D is unresolved. V dropped 8 bases and J dropped 8 bases, with 18 bases sitting between them. This CDR3 region has 13 residues. Germline V gene data show CDR1 as MNHEY and CDR2 as SVGAGI. Here the CDR3 DNA reads TGTGCCAGCTCATTCGTGGGTCAGCGGGGCTACACCTTC. Translated: CASSFVGQRGYTF.

This chain joins TRBV27 and TRBJ2-3; tentative D call: TRBD2 (6 bases). V dropped 5 bases and J dropped 4 bases, with 16 bases sitting between them. This CDR3 is built from 15 residues. Germline values: CDR1 MNHEY, CDR2 SMNVEV (reference sequence). The CDR3 coding sequence is TGTGCCAGCAGTCCCCGGACTGCGGGGTCAGATACGCAGTATTTT. It yields the protein CASSPRTAGSDTQYF.